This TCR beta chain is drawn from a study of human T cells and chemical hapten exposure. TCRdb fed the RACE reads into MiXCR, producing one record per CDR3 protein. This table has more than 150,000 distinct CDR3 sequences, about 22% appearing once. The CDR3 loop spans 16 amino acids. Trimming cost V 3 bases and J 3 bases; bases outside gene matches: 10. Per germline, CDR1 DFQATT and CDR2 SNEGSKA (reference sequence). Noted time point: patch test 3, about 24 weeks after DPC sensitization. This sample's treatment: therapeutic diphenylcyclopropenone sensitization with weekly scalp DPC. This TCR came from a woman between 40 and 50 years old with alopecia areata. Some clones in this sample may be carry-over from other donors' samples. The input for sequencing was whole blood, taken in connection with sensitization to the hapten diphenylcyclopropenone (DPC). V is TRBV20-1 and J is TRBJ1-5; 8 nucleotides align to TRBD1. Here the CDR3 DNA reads TGCAGTGCTAGCTTTATGGGGGACAGGTACAATCAGCCCCAGCATTTT. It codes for CSASFMGDRYNQPQHF.